One and the same sample provided the 19 T cell receptor beta chains below, sequenced in a study of long-term antiretroviral therapy in people with HIV. The libraries were made with immunoSEQ v3.0 at survey level. Here immunoSEQ multiplex PCR was the method, and the copy in TCRdb shows in-frame clones only, minus some. Of nearly 50,000 clones listed, around 80% were seen once; the top ten hold around 3.1%. Here the sequenced sample was unsorted PBMCs, taken 0.8 years after starting antiretroviral therapy. All receptors come from a woman aged 18-35 years with HIV.

The chain uses TRBV25-1 and TRBJ2-7, with 8 bases aligning to TRBD1. CDR1 is MGHDK and CDR2 is SYGVNS in the germline V gene. V lost 5 bases, J lost 2 bases, and 5 bases stayed unmatched. The CDR3 runs to 14 residues. CDR3 DNA sequence: TGTGCCAGCAGTTTACAGGGGGGTACCTACGAGCAGTACTTC. Amino acids: CASSLQGGTYEQYF.

The genes are TRBV7-2 and TRBJ1-1; D not certain. Trimming shortened V by 1 base and J by 5 bases, and 17 bases separated the two germline ends. CDR3 length: 16 amino acids. The germline gives CDR1 SGHTA, CDR2 FQGNSA. DNA of the CDR3: TGTGCCAGCAGCTTAGATCGGGCCGTCGTGGCGACTGAAGCTTTCTTT. It is translated as CASSLDRAVVATEAFF.

V usage is TRBV4-1 and J usage is TRBJ1-1; D possibly corresponds to TRBD1 (6 bases). This CDR3 comprises 14 residues. Germline V CDR1 and CDR2: MGHRA, YSYEKL. The germline V and J ends were trimmed by 4 bases and 6 bases, with 15 bases remaining between them. The CDR3 is CASSLEENRAEAFF. The CDR3 nucleotides are TGCGCCAGCAGCCTTGAGGAGAACAGGGCTGAAGCTTTCTTT.

V usage is TRBV28 and J usage is TRBJ2-3, with 7 bases identical to TRBD1. From germline, CDR1 is MDHEN and CDR2 SYDVKM. The CDR3 length is 14 residues. V lost 5 bases, J lost 4 bases, and 6 bases stayed unmatched. CDR3 protein: CASSTTGIADTQYF. DNA for the CDR3: TGTGCCAGCAGTACGACAGGGATTGCAGATACGCAGTATTTT.

The chain employs TRBV6-1 and TRBJ2-5, with D perhaps matching TRBD2 (6 bases). V lost 1 base and J lost 5, with 17 bases in between. The CDR3 has 16 amino acids. Germline V gene lookup returns CDR1 MNHNS and CDR2 SASEGT. CDR3 sequence reads: CASSEVRRDLRETQYF. The CDR3 nucleotides are TGTGCCAGCAGTGAAGTACGGCGGGACTTGAGGGAGACCCAGTACTTC.

The chain links TRBV18 to TRBJ1-3, with D perhaps TRBD1 (6 bases). The CDR3 loop spans 15 amino acids. CDR1 and CDR2 (germline): KGHSH, LQKENI. V lost 5 bases to trimming and J lost 4 bases, with 15 bases between them. CDR3 nucleotide sequence: TGTGCCAGCTCAGAACTACAGGGCTCCGGAAACACCATATATTTT. This sequence encodes CASSELQGSGNTIYF.

The J gene is TRBJ2-1, the V gene TRBV27; TRBD2 matches 8 bases. From germline, CDR1 is MNHEY and CDR2 SMNVEV (reference sequence). V shed 5 bases, J shed 4 bases, and the junction held 7 bases outside the gene matches. The CDR3 consists of 15 residues. CDR3 sequence reads: CASSLSGIEYNEQFF. CDR3 bases: TGTGCCAGCAGTCTTAGCGGGATTGAGTACAATGAGCAGTTCTTC.

The chain uses TRBV9 and TRBJ2-1; D may be TRBD1 or TRBD2 (6 bases each). The CDR3 is made up of 14 amino acids. V gave up 6 bases and J gave up 6 bases, with 16 bases separating them. Per germline, CDR1 SGDLS and CDR2 YYNGEE. As DNA, the CDR3 is TGTGCCAGCACCGCAGTCGGGGGCGTCAATGAGCAGTTCTTC. It codes for CASTAVGGVNEQFF. Full variable domain (rest looked up from reference TRBV9 and TRBJ2-1): DSGVTQTPKHLITATGQRVTLRCSPRSGDLSVYWYQQSLDQGLQFLIQYYNGEERAKGNILERFSAQQFPDLHSELNLSSLELGDSALYFCASTAVGGVNEQFFGPGTRLTVL.

The chain joins TRBV19 to TRBJ2-2, with D unresolved. This CDR3 has 12 residues. Per the germline V gene, CDR1 is LNHDA and CDR2 is SQIVND (reference sequence). The V end was cut by 3 bases, the J end by 5 bases, with 4 bases between. This CDR3 reads CASSMNTGELFF. Written as DNA, the CDR3 is TGTGCCAGTAGTATGAATACCGGGGAGCTGTTTTTT.

This clone has just one count. CDR3 loop: CASRGTAHQPQHF. CDR3 in DNA: TGTGCCAGCAGAGGGACGGCTCATCAGCCCCAGCATTTT. The J gene is TRBJ1-5, the V gene TRBV6-5, with D possibly matching TRBD1 (5 bases). V dropped 6 bases and J dropped 5 bases, with 11 bases sitting between them. The CDR3 covers 13 residues. The germline V gene encodes CDR1 MNHEY and CDR2 SVGAGI.

This chain links TRBV6-5 with TRBJ1-1; 8 bases align to TRBD1. Germline CDR1 is MNHEY and CDR2 is SVGAGI. Trimming at V came to 0 bases and at J to 4 bases, leaving 7 bases not matched to a gene. This CDR3 is built from 16 residues. CDR3 residues: CASSYSVRGRSTEAFF. As DNA, the CDR3 is TGTGCCAGCAGTTACTCGGTCAGGGGGCGGAGCACTGAAGCTTTCTTT.

The chain has TRBV19 and TRBJ2-1; D is undetermined. Germline assignment: CDR1 LNHDA and CDR2 SQIVND (reference sequence). Trimming stripped 1 base from V and 12 bases from J, with 10 bases between. This CDR3 contains 12 residues. The CDR3 region is CASSIAGGAQFF. The CDR3 nucleotides are TGTGCCAGTAGTATAGCCGGCGGTGCGCAGTTCTTC.

The chain recombines TRBV4-3 with TRBJ2-2, with 8 bases lining up with TRBD2. The V segment lost 0 bases and the J segment 5 bases; nucleotides outside the gene matches: 8. This CDR3 comprises 17 residues. Germline CDR1 LGHNA, CDR2 YSLEER. CDR3 coding DNA: TGCGCCAGCAGCCAAGAACTAGCGGTTATTTGGACCGGGGAGCTGTTTTTT. Translated: CASSQELAVIWTGELFF.

The chain carries TRBV6-5 and TRBJ2-5, with 9 nucleotides matching TRBD1. V was clipped by 5 bases and J by 6 bases; unmatched bases: 7. This CDR3 comprises 14 residues. The germline CDR1 and CDR2 sequences are MNHEY and SVGAGI. The CDR3 DNA is TGTGCCAGCAGTCAGACAGGGGGTAGGAAGACCCAGTACTTC. This gives the protein CASSQTGGRKTQYF.

CDR3 region: CASSDGEGFNQPQHF. The CDR3 nucleotides are TGTGCCAGCAGCGATGGTGAAGGTTTCAATCAGCCCCAGCATTTT. The J gene is TRBJ1-5, the V gene TRBV9; D remains ambiguous. CDR3 size: 15 residues. The ends were cut back, 3 bases at V and 3 bases at J, with 13 bases in the middle. In germline, CDR1 is SGDLS, CDR2 YYNGEE.

Only one count was recorded for this clone. The CDR3 is CASRRDRSHYYEQYF. DNA for the CDR3: TGTGCCAGCAGGAGGGACAGATCCCACTACTACGAGCAGTACTTC. The genes are TRBV2 and TRBJ2-7; 7 bases are a match to TRBD1. There are 15 residues in the CDR3. CDR1 and CDR2 from the germline V gene are SNHLY and FYNNEI. Unmatched junction bases numbered 11, after V lost 6 bases and J lost 3 bases.

The chain combines TRBV20-1 with TRBJ2-5; D is uncertain. V gave up 3 bases and J gave up 5 bases, with 4 bases separating them. Germline V gene sequence: CDR1 DFQATT, CDR2 SNEGSKA (reference sequence). This CDR3 region has 10 residues. CDR3 sequence reads: CSASWETQYF. The CDR3 nucleotides are TGCAGTGCTAGTTGGGAGACCCAGTACTTC.

The chain couples TRBV19 to TRBJ1-1; no reliable D call. The CDR3 length is 17 residues. Trimming took 4 bases from V and 11 from J, leaving 29 bases between them. Germline loops: CDR1 LNHDA, CDR2 SQIVND (reference sequence). CDR3 sequence: CASSTPLSGLRSIEAFF. CDR3 nucleotides: TGTGCCAGTAGTACACCGCTCTCCGGGTTGCGTTCGATTGAGGCTTTCTTT.

The rearrangement uses TRBV25-1 and TRBJ1-6, with D unclear. Germline V gene sequence: CDR1 MGHDK, CDR2 SYGVNS. V lost 1 base, J lost 7 bases, and 8 bases lay in between. The CDR3 sequence is 14 residues long. The CDR3 DNA sequence: TGTGCCAGCAGTGAATCCTCCTTCAATTCACCCCTCCACTTT. It is translated as CASSESSFNSPLHF. Full variable domain (remainder filled in from reference TRBV25-1 and TRBJ1-6): EADIYQTPRYLVIGTGKKITLECSQTMGHDKMYWYQQDPGMELHLIHYSYGVNSTEKGDLSSESTVSRIRTEHFPLTLESARPSHTSQYLCASSESSFNSPLHFGNGTRLTVT.